This TCR beta chain derives from a study of control samples from healthy donors and cancer patients. The CDR3 sequence is 13 residues long. Germline V gives CDR1 SGDLS, CDR2 YYNGEE. With 2 bases removed from V and 4 bases from J, the gap between germline ends came to 9 bases. Using immunoSEQ multiplex PCR, the repertoire was profiled, and TCRdb retains in-frame clones only, with some absent. The data show around 150,000 clones, around 88% seen once. The sequenced material came from blood. This receptor was identified in a man aged 18 to 29 in good health. The chain employs TRBV9 and TRBJ2-5; D might be TRBD1 (5 bases). DNA of the CDR3: TGTGCCAGCAGCGTTAGCACAGGAGAGACCCAGTACTTC. Amino acid sequence: CASSVSTGETQYF.